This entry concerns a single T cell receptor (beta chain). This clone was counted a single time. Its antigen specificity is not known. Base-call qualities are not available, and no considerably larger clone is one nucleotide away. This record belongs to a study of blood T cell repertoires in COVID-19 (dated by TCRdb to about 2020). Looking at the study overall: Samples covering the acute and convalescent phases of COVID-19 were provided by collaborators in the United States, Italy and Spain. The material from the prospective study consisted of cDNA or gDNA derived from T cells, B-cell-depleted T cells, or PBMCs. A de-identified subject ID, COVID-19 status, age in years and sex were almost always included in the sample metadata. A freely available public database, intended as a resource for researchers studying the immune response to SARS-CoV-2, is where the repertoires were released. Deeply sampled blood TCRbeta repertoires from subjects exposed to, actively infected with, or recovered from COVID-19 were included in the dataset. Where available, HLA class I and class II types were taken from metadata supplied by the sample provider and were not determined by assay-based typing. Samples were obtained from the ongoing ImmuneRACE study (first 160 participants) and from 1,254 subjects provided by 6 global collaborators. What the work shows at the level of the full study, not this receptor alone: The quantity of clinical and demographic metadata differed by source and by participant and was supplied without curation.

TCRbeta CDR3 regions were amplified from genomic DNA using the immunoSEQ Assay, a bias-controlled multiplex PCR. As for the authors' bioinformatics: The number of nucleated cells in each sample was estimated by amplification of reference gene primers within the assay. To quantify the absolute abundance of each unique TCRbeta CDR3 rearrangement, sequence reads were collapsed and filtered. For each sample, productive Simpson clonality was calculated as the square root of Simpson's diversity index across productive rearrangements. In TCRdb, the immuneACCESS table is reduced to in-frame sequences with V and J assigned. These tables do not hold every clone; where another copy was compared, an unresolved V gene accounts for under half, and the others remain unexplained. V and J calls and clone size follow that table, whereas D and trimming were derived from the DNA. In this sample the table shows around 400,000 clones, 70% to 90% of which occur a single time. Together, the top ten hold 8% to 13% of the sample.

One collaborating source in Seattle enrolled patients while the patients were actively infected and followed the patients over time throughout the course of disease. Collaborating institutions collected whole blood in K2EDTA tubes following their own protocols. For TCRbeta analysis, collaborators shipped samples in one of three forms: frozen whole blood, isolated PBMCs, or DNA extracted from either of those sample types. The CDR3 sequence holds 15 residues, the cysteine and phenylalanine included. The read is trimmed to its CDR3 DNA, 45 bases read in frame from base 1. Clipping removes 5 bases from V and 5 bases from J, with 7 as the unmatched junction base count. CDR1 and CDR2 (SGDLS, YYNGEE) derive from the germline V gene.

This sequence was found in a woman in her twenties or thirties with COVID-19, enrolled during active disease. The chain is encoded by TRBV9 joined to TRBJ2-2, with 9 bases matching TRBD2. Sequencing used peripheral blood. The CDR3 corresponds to CASSRTSVSTGELFF. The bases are TGTGCCAGCAGTAGGACTAGCGTTAGTACCGGGGAGCTGTTTTTT.